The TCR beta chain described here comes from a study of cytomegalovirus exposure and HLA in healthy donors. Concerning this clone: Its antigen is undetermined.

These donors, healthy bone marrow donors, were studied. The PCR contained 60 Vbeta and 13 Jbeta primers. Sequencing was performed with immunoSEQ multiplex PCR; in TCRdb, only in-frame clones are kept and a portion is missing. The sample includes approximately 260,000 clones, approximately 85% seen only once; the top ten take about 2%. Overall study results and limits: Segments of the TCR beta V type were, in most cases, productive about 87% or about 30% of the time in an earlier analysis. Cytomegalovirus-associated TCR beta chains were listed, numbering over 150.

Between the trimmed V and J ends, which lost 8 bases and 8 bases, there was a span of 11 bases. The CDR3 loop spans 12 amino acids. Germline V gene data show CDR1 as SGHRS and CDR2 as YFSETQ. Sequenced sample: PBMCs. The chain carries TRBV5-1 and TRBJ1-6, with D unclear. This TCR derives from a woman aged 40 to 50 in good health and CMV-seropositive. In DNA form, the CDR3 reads TGCGCCAGTTCTAGTGGAGATTCACCCCTCCACTTT. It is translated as CASSSGDSPLHF.